The 31 T cell receptor beta chains presented below share a single source sample, sequenced in a study of blood T cell repertoires in COVID-19. Profiled with immunoSEQ multiplex PCR; TCRdb holds only in-frame clones, not every one. The sample carries fewer than 400,000 clones, roughly 90% recorded once. Specimen: PBMCs or T cells enriched from blood (not recorded which). These TCRs come from a woman aged 18 to 35 who had recovered from COVID-19.

The CDR3 is CASSPIPIAAGSGNEQFF. The CDR3 DNA reads TGTGCCAGCTCACCAATCCCGATTGCTGCGGGTTCCGGCAATGAGCAGTTCTTC. The chain links TRBV18 to TRBJ2-1; D is possibly TRBD2 (5 bases). Germline loops: CDR1 KGHSH, CDR2 LQKENI. The CDR3 loop spans 18 amino acids. The germline V and J ends were trimmed by 2 bases and 6 bases, with 23 bases remaining between them.

The chain links TRBV6-5 to TRBJ1-2; D gene uncertain. Trimming pared 4 bases from V and 8 bases from J, leaving 8 bases between. The germline CDR1 and CDR2 sequences are MNHEY and SVGAGI. The CDR3 extends over 11 amino acids. This CDR3 is CASSSTGGYTF. CDR3 nucleotides: TGTGCCAGCAGTTCCACCGGGGGCTACACCTTC.

This sequence joins TRBV11-2 and TRBJ2-7, with 7 bases matching TRBD1. The V and J ends lost 3 bases and 9 bases, in that order; junction bases with no gene match: 8. CDR1 is SGHAT and CDR2 is FQNNGV in the germline V gene. The CDR3 extends over 13 amino acids. The CDR3 DNA reads as TGTGCCAGCAGCTTGGAGGACAGGTCGCGGCAGTACTTC. Translation gives CASSLEDRSRQYF.

As DNA, the CDR3 is TGTGCCAGCAGTGGCCGCTCGGGGGTAACGGAGACCCAGTACTTC. It specifies CASSGRSGVTETQYF. J is TRBJ2-5 and V is TRBV2; a weak D match, TRBD2 (6 bases). Trimming took off 4 bases at V and 5 bases at J, with 17 bases between the two ends. CDR1 and CDR2 from the germline V gene are SNHLY and FYNNEI. This CDR3 region has 15 residues.

The chain has TRBV29-1 and TRBJ2-4, with TRBD2 as a possible D gene (7 bases). Germline CDR1 and CDR2: SQVTM and ANQGSEA. This CDR3 is built from 13 residues. With 2 bases removed from V and 10 bases from J, the gap between germline ends came to 15 bases. The CDR3 DNA reads as TGCAGCGTTGAACCTACACAGGGAGGGATTCAGTACTTC. Its translation is CSVEPTQGGIQYF.

The chain couples TRBV6-2 or TRBV6-3 to TRBJ1-6; tentatively, D is TRBD1 (6 bases). Germline V gene sequence: CDR1 MNHEY, CDR2 SVGEGT. The CDR3 length is 12 residues. Trimming took 6 bases from V and 9 from J, leaving 9 bases between them. This CDR3 is CASSNRVSPLHF. The CDR3 nucleotides read TGTGCCAGCAGCAACAGGGTTTCACCCCTCCACTTT.

This rearrangement joins TRBV30 to TRBJ2-5; TRBD2 matches at 14 bases. The J segment lost 8 bases and the V segment lost 5 bases, leaving 4 bases of the junction unmatched. The germline V gene encodes CDR1 GTSNPN and CDR2 SVGIG (reference sequence). CDR3 size: 13 residues. The CDR3 DNA reads TGTGCCTGGGAAGGACTAGCGGGGGGCACCCAGTACTTC. This gives the protein CAWEGLAGGTQYF.

The chain uses TRBV2 and TRBJ2-1; the match to TRBD1 covers 9 bases. The CDR3 loop spans 15 amino acids. V shed 5 bases, J shed 6 bases, and the junction held 8 bases outside the gene matches. The germline CDR1 and CDR2 sequences are SNHLY and FYNNEI. CDR3 sequence: CASSHRDRVINEQFF. CDR3 DNA: TGTGCCAGCAGTCACCGGGACAGGGTAATCAATGAGCAGTTCTTC.

The chain uses TRBV4-3 and TRBJ2-1; D is perhaps TRBD2 (6 bases). From germline, CDR1 is LGHNA and CDR2 YSLEER. The CDR3 contains 17 residues. Trimming cost V 1 base and J 0 bases, with 13 bases left between them. CDR3 sequence (DNA): TGCGCCAGCAGCCAAGGGGGGGTATTTGGCTCCTACAATGAGCAGTTCTTC. Amino acid sequence: CASSQGGVFGSYNEQFF.

V gene TRBV28 combines with J gene TRBJ1-1, with a possible D match to TRBD1 (5 bases). Germline V gives CDR1 MDHEN, CDR2 SYDVKM. Trimming took 2 bases from V and 0 from J, leaving 10 bases between them. CDR3 size: 15 residues. In DNA form, the CDR3 reads TGTGCCAGCAGTTTACCGCCGGACATGAACACTGAAGCTTTCTTT. This encodes CASSLPPDMNTEAFF.

The CDR3 nucleotides read TGTGCCAGCTCACCAGGCCCGGGGACTCCCTCCTACGAGCAGTACTTC. Its translation is CASSPGPGTPSYEQYF. V gene TRBV18 combines with J gene TRBJ2-7; maybe TRBD2 (6 bases). There are 16 residues in the CDR3. V gave up 2 bases and J gave up 0 bases, with 14 bases separating them. Germline CDR1 KGHSH, CDR2 LQKENI.

V gene TRBV4-3 combines with J gene TRBJ1-4; 9 bases match TRBD1. V dropped 3 bases and J dropped 8; count of bases not matched to a gene: 7. The germline gives CDR1 LGHNA, CDR2 YSLEER. This CDR3 is built from 15 residues. CDR3 loop: CASSQGQGGGEKLFF. CDR3 DNA sequence: TGCGCCAGCAGCCAGGGACAGGGCGGTGGGGAAAAACTGTTTTTT.

This clone was observed a handful of times. At one of its ends the junction is not consistent with the germline gene, which may arise from a read error. The chain couples TRBV7-9 to TRBJ2-7; TRBD2 might be the D (5 bases). Per germline, CDR1 SEHNR and CDR2 FQNEAQ (reference sequence). The CDR3 is 12 amino acids. CDR3: CASSSPGLRADF. CDR3 coding DNA: TGTGCCAGCAGCTCACCGGGCCTCCGAGCGGACTTC.

V gene TRBV6-5 combines with J gene TRBJ1-1; 10 bases align to TRBD1. Germline V gene data show CDR1 as MNHEY and CDR2 as SVGAGI. The CDR3 is made up of 14 amino acids. The V and J ends lost 7 bases and 3 bases, in that order; junction bases with no gene match: 5. The CDR3 sequence: CASKRQGADTEAFF. DNA for the CDR3: TGTGCCAGCAAACGACAGGGGGCGGACACTGAAGCTTTCTTT.

This chain links TRBV7-3 with TRBJ2-3; the D gene is possibly TRBD1 (6 bases). CDR3 length: 14 amino acids. Trimming shortened V by 10 bases and J by 0 bases, and 14 bases separated the two germline ends. CDR1 and CDR2 (germline): SGHTA, FQGTGA. The chain's CDR3 is CANPTDSSTDTQYF. Written as DNA, the CDR3 is TGTGCCAACCCAACGGACAGCAGCACAGATACGCAGTATTTT.

The chain employs TRBV7-2 and TRBJ1-2, with 7 positions matching TRBD1. The CDR3 extends over 14 amino acids. The ends lost 6 bases at V and 7 bases at J; junction bases unmatched: 11. CDR1 SGHTA and CDR2 FQGNSA come from the germline V gene. This chain's CDR3 is CASRTGQVDFGYTF. DNA of the CDR3: TGTGCCAGCAGAACCGGACAGGTAGACTTTGGCTACACCTTC.

The chain joins TRBV5-4 to TRBJ2-1; 13 positions match TRBD2. The ends lost 0 bases at V and 0 bases at J; junction bases unmatched: 3. This CDR3 is built from 18 residues. Germline CDR1 is SGHNT and CDR2 is YYREEE (reference sequence). CDR3 protein: CASSLGTSGSFSYNEQFF. DNA for the CDR3: TGTGCCAGCAGCTTGGGGACTAGCGGGAGTTTCTCCTACAATGAGCAGTTCTTC.

The chain links TRBV7-9 to TRBJ2-1, with D perhaps TRBD2 (5 bases). CDR1 SEHNR and CDR2 FQNEAQ come from the germline V gene (reference sequence). The CDR3 is 13 amino acids. The germline V and J ends were trimmed by 5 bases and 5 bases, with 10 bases remaining between them. CDR3 in amino acids: CASSNDYHNEQFF. The CDR3 DNA is TGTGCCAGCAGCAACGACTATCACAATGAGCAGTTCTTC.

This chain uses TRBV28 with TRBJ1-2, with 7 bases lining up with TRBD1. With 6 bases clipped from V and 4 bases from J, the junction kept 11 bases outside the gene matches. CDR3 size: 15 residues. CDR1 MDHEN and CDR2 SYDVKM come from the germline V gene. The CDR3 DNA reads TGTGCCAGCAGCCCGGGGGCAGGGGGGCTCTATGGCTACACCTTC. Translating gives CASSPGAGGLYGYTF.

This clone has a single count. The rearrangement links TRBV30 to TRBJ1-5; D is perhaps TRBD1 (5 bases). Germline V gene lookup returns CDR1 GTSNPN and CDR2 SVGIG (reference sequence). The CDR3 runs to 12 residues. Trimming removed 0 bases at V and 5 bases at J, with 5 bases between. The CDR3 DNA sequence: TGTGCCTGGAGTGTAGGGGATCAGCCCCAGCATTTT. This codes for CAWSVGDQPQHF.

This clone has just a few counts. The chain carries TRBV7-2 and TRBJ2-7; D is ambiguous. Trimming removed 7 bases at V and 2 bases at J, with 6 bases between. The CDR3 is made up of 11 amino acids. Germline CDR1 is SGHTA and CDR2 is FQGNSA. CDR3 coding DNA: TGTGCCAGCACTCTAACCTACGAGCAGTACTTC. Residues: CASTLTYEQYF.

This chain links TRBV7-3 with TRBJ1-2; D is perhaps TRBD1 (6 bases). Germline CDR1 and CDR2: SGHTA and FQGTGA. With 4 bases removed from V and 4 bases from J, the gap between germline ends came to 16 bases. CDR3 size: 15 residues. In nucleotides, the CDR3 is TGTGCCAGCAGCTCCTCACAGGGAACTGGCTATGGCTACACCTTC. Protein sequence: CASSSSQGTGYGYTF. The whole variable domain, remainder taken from reference TRBV7-3 and TRBJ1-2, is GAGVSQTPSNKVTEKGKYVELRCDPISGHTALYWYRQSLGQGPEFLIYFQGTGAADDSGLPNDRFFAVRPEGSVSTLKIQRTERGDSAVYLCASSSSQGTGYGYTFGSGTRLTVV.

Note on this clone: The identical CDR3 is also encoded by other nucleotide sequences in the sample. This chain links TRBV28 with TRBJ1-5, with D hard to call. Trimming pared 1 base from V and 7 bases from J, leaving 5 bases between. CDR3 length: 12 residues. CDR1 is MDHEN, CDR2 SYDVKM, per germline. CDR3 region: CASSLSGQPQHF. For the CDR3, the DNA is TGTGCCAGCAGTTTATCGGGGCAGCCCCAGCATTTT. Drawing the rest from reference TRBV28 and TRBJ1-5, the complete variable domain is DVKVTQSSRYLVKRTGEKVFLECVQDMDHENMFWYRQDPGLGLRLIYFSYDVKMKEKGDIPEGYSVSREKKERFSLILESASTNQTSMYLCASSLSGQPQHFGDGTRLSIL.

The V gene is TRBV27, the J gene TRBJ2-1; 9 bases align to TRBD2. CDR1 and CDR2 (germline): MNHEY, SMNVEV (reference sequence). The CDR3 extends over 16 amino acids. After removal of 0 bases from V and 10 bases from J, the junction contained 10 bases not matched to a gene. The CDR3 DNA follows: TGTGCCAGCAGTTTATCGAAGGTAGCGGGAGACGGAGAGCAGTTCTTC. The encoded protein is CASSLSKVAGDGEQFF.

This sequence joins TRBV5-5 and TRBJ1-5, with D unresolved. The CDR3 has 13 amino acids. The germline gives CDR1 SGHKS, CDR2 YYEKEE (reference sequence). The V and J ends lost 6 bases and 5 bases respectively, with 12 bases between them. This chain's CDR3 is CASTFEVHQPQHF. CDR3 sequence (DNA): TGTGCCAGCACCTTCGAGGTTCATCAGCCCCAGCATTTT.

The gene calls are TRBV30 and TRBJ1-2; 9 nucleotides line up with TRBD1. Trimming took 1 base from V and 4 from J; bases not matched to a gene: 1. Per germline, CDR1 GTSNPN and CDR2 SVGIG (reference sequence). CDR3 length: 13 amino acids. CDR3 DNA: TGTGCCTGGAGTGCGGGACAGGGCTATGGCTACACCTTC. This translates into CAWSAGQGYGYTF.

A single count supports this clone. The V and J genes are TRBV7-3 and TRBJ2-7, with no clear D. Germline V gene sequence: CDR1 SGHTA, CDR2 FQGTGA. This CDR3 is 13 amino acids long. Trimming took off 0 bases at V and 6 bases at J, with 9 bases between the two ends. The CDR3 sequence: CASSLTSRSEQYF. Here the CDR3 DNA reads TGTGCCAGCAGCTTAACATCGCGGAGCGAGCAGTACTTC.

This rearrangement joins TRBV13 to TRBJ2-1, with TRBD2 matching 10 bases. The CDR3 is 15 amino acids. Germline CDR1 PRHDT, CDR2 FYEKMQ (reference sequence). Losses at the gene ends were 5 bases for V and 9 bases for J; bases not matched to a gene: 10. For the CDR3, the DNA is TGTGCCAGCAGCCCATGGCTAGCGGGAGTCAGTGAGCAGTTCTTC. Protein sequence: CASSPWLAGVSEQFF. The full variable domain, with the rest looked up from reference TRBV13 and TRBJ2-1, is AAGVIQSPRHLIKEKRETATLKCYPIPRHDTVYWYQQGPGQDPQFLISFYEKMQSDKGSIPDRFSAQQFSDYHSELNMSSLELGDSALYFCASSPWLAGVSEQFFGPGTRLTVL.

This clone was seen a few times. The rearrangement uses TRBV19 and TRBJ1-5; 10 nucleotides line up with TRBD1. Germline CDR1 LNHDA, CDR2 SQIVND (reference sequence). The CDR3 runs to 15 residues. With 3 bases clipped from V and 7 bases from J, the junction kept 6 bases outside the gene matches. Here the CDR3 DNA reads TGTGCCAGTAGTATTCATCCGGGACAGGGGCAGCCCCAGCATTTT. It translates to CASSIHPGQGQPQHF.

The chain has TRBV27 and TRBJ1-6; no clear D gene. Trimming stripped 5 bases from V and 5 bases from J, with 4 bases between. CDR3 size: 12 residues. Germline CDR1 and CDR2: MNHEY and SMNVEV (reference sequence). The CDR3 nucleotides read TGTGCCAGCAGTCCCAATAATTCACCCCTCCACTTT. Translated, it gives CASSPNNSPLHF.

CDR3 residues: CAISESVGTGSYNEQFF. The CDR3 bases are TGTGCCATCAGTGAGTCAGTGGGGACAGGCTCCTACAATGAGCAGTTCTTC. J is TRBJ2-1 and V is TRBV10-3, with 8 nucleotides matching TRBD1. The germline V gene encodes CDR1 ENHRY and CDR2 SYGVKD. V shed 0 bases, J shed 0 bases, and the junction held 4 bases outside the gene matches. The CDR3 contains 17 residues.